A selection of T cell receptor beta chains follows, all from one sample in a study of control samples from healthy donors and cancer patients. Clones were sequenced by immunoSEQ multiplex PCR, and TCRdb holds only the in-frame ones, with some missing. The table has fewer than 200,000 clones, around 93% seen once. What was sequenced was blood. Receptors were obtained from a woman aged 55-75 years in good health. The CDR3 runs from the conserved cysteine through the conserved F or W. The D gene is left open where the match is weak. Rows may omit the clone size; those that give it use once, few, many or a size class.

size	J	D	V	DNA	CDR3
NA	TRBJ1-5	NA	TRBV5-5	TGTGCCAGCAGCTTGGGGACACTAGTCAACAATCAGCCCCAGCATTTT	CASSLGTLVNNQPQHF
NA	TRBJ1-5	TRBD1	TRBV6-6	TGTGCCAGCCGAGACAGGGGCGGTCAGCCCCAGCATTTT	CASRDRGGQPQHF
NA	TRBJ1-5	TRBD1	TRBV30	TGTGCCTGGAGATCGGCCAGGACAGGGAATGCTGATAGCAATCAGCCCCAGCATTTT	CAWRSARTGNADSNQPQHF
NA	TRBJ2-2	NA	TRBV11-2	TGTGCCAGCAGCTTAGTTGGCGACGGCACCGGGGAGCTGTTTTTT	CASSLVGDGTGELFF
NA	TRBJ1-1	NA	TRBV3-1/TRBV3-2	TGTGCCAGTGGACGGGGGAACACTGAAGCTTTCTTT	CASGRGNTEAFF
NA	TRBJ1-4	TRBD1	TRBV10-3	TGTGCCACGGCGGGGACAGGGGTTGAAAAACTGTTTTTT	CATAGTGVEKLFF
once	TRBJ2-7	NA	TRBV3-1/TRBV3-2	TGTGCCAGCAGCCAACCTGGGGCGGGGAACCCCTACGAGCAGTACTTC	CASSQPGAGNPYEQYF
NA	TRBJ1-1	TRBD1	TRBV9	TGTGCCAGCAGCGTTGCAACTGAGGGGGCGAGGACTGAAGCTTTCTTT	CASSVATEGARTEAFF
NA	TRBJ1-2	NA	TRBV3-1/TRBV3-2	TGTGCCAGCAGCCAAGGGACTGGAAAGGCCCTAAACTATGGCTACACCTTC	CASSQGTGKALNYGYTF
NA	TRBJ2-7	NA	TRBV5-8	TGTGCCAGCAGCTTGGTGGGGTACACCTACGAGCAGTACTTC	CASSLVGYTYEQYF
NA	TRBJ2-5	NA	TRBV6-5	TGTGCCAGCAGGAGGACGTCCCAAGAGACCCAGTACTTC	CASRRTSQETQYF
NA	TRBJ2-7	NA	TRBV6-6	TGTGCCAGCAGTGTAGGACGGGCCTACGAGCAGTACTTC	CASSVGRAYEQYF
NA	TRBJ2-7	TRBD2	TRBV7-9	TGTGCCAGCAGCTTAGCGTCCGGGACTATCTCCTACGAGCAGTACTTC	CASSLASGTISYEQYF
NA	TRBJ2-3	NA	TRBV7-2	TGTGCCAGCAGCCCTCGGGGCCCCAGCACAGATACGCAGTATTTT	CASSPRGPSTDTQYF
NA	TRBJ2-5	NA	TRBV27	TGTGCCAGCAGTTCATCCCCCGGGGGGACCCAGTACTTC	CASSSSPGGTQYF
NA	TRBJ2-5	NA	TRBV7-8	TGTGCCACCCGGGACGCAATAGTAACAGAATATCAAGAGACCCAGTACTTC	CATRDAIVTEYQETQYF
NA	TRBJ2-1	NA	TRBV6-5	TGTGCCAGCGCCGGGGCGGGCTCCTACAATGAGCAGTTCTTC	CASAGAGSYNEQFF